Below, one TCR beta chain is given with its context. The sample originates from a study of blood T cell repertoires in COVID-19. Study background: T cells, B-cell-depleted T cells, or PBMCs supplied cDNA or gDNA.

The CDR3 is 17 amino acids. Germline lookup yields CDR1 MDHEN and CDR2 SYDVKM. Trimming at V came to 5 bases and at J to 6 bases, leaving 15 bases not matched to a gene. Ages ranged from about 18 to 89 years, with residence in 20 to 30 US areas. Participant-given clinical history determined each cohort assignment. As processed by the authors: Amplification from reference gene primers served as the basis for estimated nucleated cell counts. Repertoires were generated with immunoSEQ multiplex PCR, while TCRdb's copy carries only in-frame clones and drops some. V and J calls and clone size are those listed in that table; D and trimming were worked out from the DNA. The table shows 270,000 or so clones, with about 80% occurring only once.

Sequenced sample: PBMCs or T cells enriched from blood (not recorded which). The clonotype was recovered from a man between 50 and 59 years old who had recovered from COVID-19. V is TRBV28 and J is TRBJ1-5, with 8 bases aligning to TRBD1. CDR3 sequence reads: CASSLYAPGQGPQPQHF. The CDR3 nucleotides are TGTGCCAGCAGTCTCTATGCCCCCGGACAGGGTCCTCAGCCCCAGCATTTT.